This note documents a single TCR beta chain sequence. This CDR3 has 12 amino acids. Trimming cost V 5 bases and J 4 bases, with 6 bases left between them. Germline V lookup: CDR1 MDHEN, CDR2 SYDVKM. This sample was taken from a study of blood T cell repertoires in COVID-19. On the study more broadly: Italy, Spain and the United States were the sources of the convalescent and acute COVID-19 samples. T cells, B-cell-depleted T cells, or PBMCs supplied cDNA or gDNA.

Original methodology: It was from reference gene primer amplification that nucleated cell counts were estimated. Generated by immunoSEQ multiplex PCR, the TCRdb table keeps only in-frame clones and is missing some. V and J calls and clone size are given by that table; D and trimming were obtained from the DNA. The top ten hold about 2% of the sample, which has about 260,000 clones, approximately 86% seen once. The sequence derives from a woman aged 45-60 years who had recovered from COVID-19. The chain links TRBV28 to TRBJ1-3, with D unresolved. The specimen was peripheral blood. The CDR3: CASSTRGNTIYF. The CDR3 DNA is TGTGCCAGCAGTACCCGGGGAAACACCATATATTTT.